These 7 T cell receptor beta chains were sequenced from one sample in a study of blood T cell repertoires in COVID-19 (dated by TCRdb to about 2020). Libraries were prepared through the immunoSEQ multiplex PCR assay. TCRdb holds this immuneACCESS table with in-frame rearrangements only. Some clones are missing; in checked studies, unresolved V genes explain under half, and the rest has no known cause. In all, the sample holds 150,000 to 200,000 clones, and over 85% of those were seen once. Around 4.6% of the sample lies in the top ten. The sequencing input was peripheral blood. These receptors were collected from a woman aged 50 to 65 with acute or convalescent COVID-19.

CDR3 protein: CASSPRLAGVRNEQFF. The CDR3 nucleotides read TGTGCCAGCAGCCCCCGTTTAGCGGGAGTTAGGAATGAGCAGTTCTTC. The genes are TRBV5-4 and TRBJ2-1, with 9 bases that match TRBD2. The length of the CDR3 is 16 residues. Germline lookup yields CDR1 SGHNT and CDR2 YYREEE (reference sequence). V shed 4 bases, J shed 7 bases, and the junction held 12 bases outside the gene matches.

V usage is TRBV30 and J usage is TRBJ1-1; D not certain. Per germline, CDR1 GTSNPN and CDR2 SVGIG (reference sequence). The V end lost 4 bases, the J end lost 8 bases, and 14 bases lay between the germline ends. This CDR3 region has 12 residues. The CDR3 loop is CAWNDWEGEAFF. CDR3 DNA: TGTGCCTGGAATGATTGGGAGGGCGAAGCTTTCTTT.

The chain links TRBV30 to TRBJ1-4; D is perhaps TRBD1 (6 bases). The CDR3 spans 15 residues. The germline gives CDR1 GTSNPN, CDR2 SVGIG (reference sequence). The V gene lost 0 bases and the J gene lost 4 bases, with 12 bases spanning the gap. The CDR3 loop reads CAWSVERGGNEKLFF. The CDR3 region has the DNA TGTGCCTGGAGTGTGGAGAGGGGGGGTAATGAAAAACTGTTTTTT.

V gene TRBV5-4 combines with J gene TRBJ1-4; D unclear. Germline lookup yields CDR1 SGHNT and CDR2 YYREEE (reference sequence). Between the trimmed V and J ends, which lost 3 bases and 0 bases, there was a span of 9 bases. The CDR3 totals 15 residues. The DNA for the CDR3 is TGTGCCAGCAGCTCCGGGAGGGCAACTAATGAAAAACTGTTTTTT. This encodes CASSSGRATNEKLFF.

This chain joins TRBV5-6 and TRBJ1-2, with D possibly TRBD1 on 5 matching bases. The CDR3 runs to 15 residues. V lost 5 bases and J lost 2, with 16 bases in between. Germline CDR1 is SGHDT and CDR2 is YYEEEE. The CDR3 DNA follows: TGTGCCAGCAGGGTTTTGGGGGAGGGAAACTATGGCTACACCTTC. This gives the protein CASRVLGEGNYGYTF.

As to this clone: A read error may account for a junction end that differs from germline. This chain uses TRBV10-3 with TRBJ1-5; D unresolved. The CDR3 is 13 amino acids. CDR1 ENHRY and CDR2 SYGVKD come from the germline V gene. CDR3 in DNA: TGTGCCATCAGCGAGTCCGGGAATCAGCCCCAGCATTTT. Translated: CAISESGNQPQHF.

The chain recombines TRBV9 with TRBJ2-3; 10 bases are shared with TRBD2. This CDR3 contains 16 residues. The trim removed 4 bases at V and 0 bases at J, leaving 5 bases unmatched. CDR1 is SGDLS, CDR2 YYNGEE, per germline. The CDR3 region is CASSPLAGASTDTQYF. The CDR3 nucleotides are TGTGCCAGCAGCCCTCTAGCGGGAGCTAGCACAGATACGCAGTATTTT.